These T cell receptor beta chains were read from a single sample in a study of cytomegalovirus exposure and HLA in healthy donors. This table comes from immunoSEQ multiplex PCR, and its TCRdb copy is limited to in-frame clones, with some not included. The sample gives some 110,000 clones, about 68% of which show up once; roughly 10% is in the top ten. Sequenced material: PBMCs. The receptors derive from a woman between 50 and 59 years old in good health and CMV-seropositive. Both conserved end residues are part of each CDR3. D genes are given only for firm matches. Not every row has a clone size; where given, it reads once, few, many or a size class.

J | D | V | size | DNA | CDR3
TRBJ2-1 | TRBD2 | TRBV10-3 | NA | TGTGCCATCAGTTCCCTCCGACTAGCGGATAGTTCCCTAGGTGGCAGTGAGCAGTTCTTC | CAISSLRLADSSLGGSEQFF
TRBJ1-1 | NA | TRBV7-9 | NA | TGTGCCAGCAGCTTAGGGGGCCCACTCAACACTGAAGCTTTCTTT | CASSLGGPLNTEAFF
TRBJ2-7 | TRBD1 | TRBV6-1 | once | TGTGCCAGCAGTGAGACAGGGACCTACGAGCAGTACTTC | CASSETGTYEQYF
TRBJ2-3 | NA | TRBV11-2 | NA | TGTGCCAGCAGCAAACTAGATTTGAGCACAGATACGCAGTATTTT | CASSKLDLSTDTQYF
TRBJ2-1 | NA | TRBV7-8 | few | TGTGCCAGCAGGTCGGGTTCCTACAATGAGCAGTTCTTC | CASRSGSYNEQFF
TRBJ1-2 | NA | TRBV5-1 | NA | TGCGCCAGCAGCTTAGACAGGTCTGGCTACACCTTC | CASSLDRSGYTF
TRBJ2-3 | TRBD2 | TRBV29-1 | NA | TGCAGCGTCGCTCCTAGCGGGGGGGCATTTACGCAGTATTTT | CSVAPSGGAFTQYF
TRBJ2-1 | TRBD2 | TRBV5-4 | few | TGTGCCAGCAGCTTGGCTCGCTCGGTTTTCGGACTAGCGGACAATGAGCAGTTCTTC | CASSLARSVFGLADNEQFF
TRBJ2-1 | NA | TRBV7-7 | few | TGTGCCAGCAGCTTTTCAAATTACAATGAGCAGTTCTTC | CASSFSNYNEQFF
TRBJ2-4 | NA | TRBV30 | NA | TGTGCCTGTACCACAGGGGGGGTCATTCAGTACTTC | CACTTGGVIQYF
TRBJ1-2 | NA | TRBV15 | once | TGTGCCACCAGCGAGGGGGGGACTAACTATGGCTACACCTTC | CATSEGGTNYGYTF
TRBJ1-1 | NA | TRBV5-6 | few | TGTGCCAGCAGCTTGGGGGCAGGGGAAACTGAAGCTTTCTTT | CASSLGAGETEAFF
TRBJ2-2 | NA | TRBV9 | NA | TGTGCCAGCAGCCCCCCCCGGAGCGCGTCGAACACCGGGGAGCTGTTTTTT | CASSPPRSASNTGELFF
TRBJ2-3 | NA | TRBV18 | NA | TGTGCCAGCTCACCCCCAGTGTCTCCCGCAGATACGCAGTATTTT | CASSPPVSPADTQYF
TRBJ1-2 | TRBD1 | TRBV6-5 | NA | TGTGCCAGCAGTTACTACAGGGGGGATGGCTACACCTTC | CASSYYRGDGYTF
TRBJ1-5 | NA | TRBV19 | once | TGTGCCAGTAGTCCGGGGCAGGGGCCGCTTCGGCCCCAGCATTTT | CASSPGQGPLRPQHF
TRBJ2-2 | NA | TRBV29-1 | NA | TGCAGCGTTGAAGTGGGGGGTTCGAACACCGGGGAGCTGTTTTTT | CSVEVGGSNTGELFF
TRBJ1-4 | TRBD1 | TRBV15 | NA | TGTGCCACCAGTCCGCGATCACAGGGGAATGAAAAACTGTTTTTT | CATSPRSQGNEKLFF
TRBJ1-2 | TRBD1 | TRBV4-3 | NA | TGCGCCAGCAGCCAAGATTGGGGACAGGGAGGGCAAGGCTACACCTTC | CASSQDWGQGGQGYTF
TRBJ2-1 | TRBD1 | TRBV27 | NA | TGTGCCAGCAGTTTTTCGGGACAGTTTGGCAATGAGCAGTTCTTC | CASSFSGQFGNEQFF
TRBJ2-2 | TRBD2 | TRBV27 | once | TGTGCCAGCATCCTATCCGGGACTAGCGGAACCGGGGAGCTGTTTTTT | CASILSGTSGTGELFF
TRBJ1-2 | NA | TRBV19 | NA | TGTGCCAGTAGTACAAATACAGGGAATACCAACTATGGCTACACCTTC | CASSTNTGNTNYGYTF
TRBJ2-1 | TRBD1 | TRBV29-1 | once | TGCAGCGTCCCGGGACAGGGTCGTTACAATGAGCAGTTCTTC | CSVPGQGRYNEQFF
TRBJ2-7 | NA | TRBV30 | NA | TGTGCCTGGAGTCCGACAGACTCCTACGAGCAGTACTTC | CAWSPTDSYEQYF
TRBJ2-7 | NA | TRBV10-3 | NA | TGTGCCATCAGTGATGGAGGGGTGGACGAGCAGTACTTC | CAISDGGVDEQYF
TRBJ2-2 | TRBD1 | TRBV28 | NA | TGTGCCAGCAGGGCTAATCCGGGACAGGGACACACCGGGGAGCTGTTTTTT | CASRANPGQGHTGELFF
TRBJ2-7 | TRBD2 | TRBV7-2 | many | TGTGCCAGCAGCTTAGACGGGACTACGCTCTACGAGCAGTACTTC | CASSLDGTTLYEQYF
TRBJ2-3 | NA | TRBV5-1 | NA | TGCGCCAGCAGCTTGTATACAGGGACAGATACGCAGTATTTT | CASSLYTGTDTQYF
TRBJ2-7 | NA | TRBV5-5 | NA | TGTGCCAGCAGCTTGTTTCAGGGGTCCCCGAACGAGCAGTACTTC | CASSLFQGSPNEQYF
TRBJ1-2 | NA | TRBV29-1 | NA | TGCAGCGTTGAAGGACAGTTAAACTATGGCTACACCTTC | CSVEGQLNYGYTF
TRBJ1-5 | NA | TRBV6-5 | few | TGTGCCAGCAGTTACTCGAGGGATCAGCCCCAGCATTTT | CASSYSRDQPQHF
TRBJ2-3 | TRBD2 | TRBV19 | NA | TGTGCCAGTAGTTTCGGGACTAGCTCGGGCACAGATACGCAGTATTTT | CASSFGTSSGTDTQYF
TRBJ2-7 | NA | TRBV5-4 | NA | TGTGCCAGCAGCTTGGAGTTGGGGCAGCTCTACGAGCAGTACTTC | CASSLELGQLYEQYF
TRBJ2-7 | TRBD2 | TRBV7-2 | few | TGTGCCAGCAGCTTTGCAGCGGGGAACTACGAGCAGTACTTC | CASSFAAGNYEQYF
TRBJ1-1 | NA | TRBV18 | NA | TGTGCCAGCTCACCCTCCCTGCAGGGGATGAACACTGAAGCTTTCTTT | CASSPSLQGMNTEAFF
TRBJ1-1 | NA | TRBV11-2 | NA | TGTGCCAGCAGCTTATCAGGGGCCACTGAAGCTTTCTTT | CASSLSGATEAFF
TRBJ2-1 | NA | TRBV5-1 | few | TGCGCCAGCAGCGCTACTAGTCCCTCCTACAATGAGCAGTTCTTC | CASSATSPSYNEQFF
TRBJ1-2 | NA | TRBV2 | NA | TGTGCCAGCACCGAAACAGGGTTGAACTATGGCTACACCTTC | CASTETGLNYGYTF
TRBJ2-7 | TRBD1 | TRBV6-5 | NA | TGTGCCAGCAGTTACTCGGCAGGGGGCTACGAGCAGTACTTC | CASSYSAGGYEQYF
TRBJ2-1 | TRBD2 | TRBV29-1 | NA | TGCAGCGCCTACGTAGCGGGTGCCTACAATGAGCAGTTCTTC | CSAYVAGAYNEQFF
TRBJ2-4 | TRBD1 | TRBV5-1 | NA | TGCGCCAGTCGGGACAGGGTGCTGGACATTCAGTACTTC | CASRDRVLDIQYF
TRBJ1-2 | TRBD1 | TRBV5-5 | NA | TGTGCCAGCAGCCATGACAGGGGCCGCTATGGCTACACCTTC | CASSHDRGRYGYTF
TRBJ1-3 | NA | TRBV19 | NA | TGTGCCAGTAGGAGGGAAAGCTCTGGAAACACCATATATTTT | CASRRESSGNTIYF
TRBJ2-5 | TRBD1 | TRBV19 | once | TGTGCCAGTAGACCACGAACAGGGGGCGACAAGGGATACCAAGAGACCCAGTACTTC | CASRPRTGGDKGYQETQYF
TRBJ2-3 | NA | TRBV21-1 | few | TGTGCCAGCACCAGCCGGATGAGAAGGGGTCATTATTTT | CASTSRMRRGHYF
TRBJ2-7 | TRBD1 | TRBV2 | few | TGTGCCAGCAACCAGAAGGGACAGTCCTCCTACGAGCAGTACTTC | CASNQKGQSSYEQYF
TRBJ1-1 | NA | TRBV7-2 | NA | TGTGCCAGCAGCTTGGGTGGGAGTCTGAACACTGAAGCTTTCTTT | CASSLGGSLNTEAFF
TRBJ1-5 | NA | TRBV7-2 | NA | TGTGCCAGCAGCTTAGGAAAGGGGCAGGGTCGCCAGCCCCAGCATTTT | CASSLGKGQGRQPQHF
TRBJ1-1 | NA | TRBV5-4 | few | TGTGCCAGCTCGCGGGACCCAAACGGGGAAGCTTTCTTT | CASSRDPNGEAFF
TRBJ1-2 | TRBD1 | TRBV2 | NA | TGTGCCATCCGACAGGGGTTGAGCTACACCTTC | CAIRQGLSYTF
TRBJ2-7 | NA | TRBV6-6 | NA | TGTGCCAGCAGTTATTTACAGGGGAGGGAGCAGTACTTC | CASSYLQGREQYF
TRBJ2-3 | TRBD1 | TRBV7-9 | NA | TGTGCCAGCAGCTTAAGTACAGGGGCAGATACGCAGTATTTT | CASSLSTGADTQYF
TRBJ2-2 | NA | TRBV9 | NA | TGTGCCAGCAGCGCCCAAAGCCTCCCCGGGGAGCTGTTTTTT | CASSAQSLPGELFF